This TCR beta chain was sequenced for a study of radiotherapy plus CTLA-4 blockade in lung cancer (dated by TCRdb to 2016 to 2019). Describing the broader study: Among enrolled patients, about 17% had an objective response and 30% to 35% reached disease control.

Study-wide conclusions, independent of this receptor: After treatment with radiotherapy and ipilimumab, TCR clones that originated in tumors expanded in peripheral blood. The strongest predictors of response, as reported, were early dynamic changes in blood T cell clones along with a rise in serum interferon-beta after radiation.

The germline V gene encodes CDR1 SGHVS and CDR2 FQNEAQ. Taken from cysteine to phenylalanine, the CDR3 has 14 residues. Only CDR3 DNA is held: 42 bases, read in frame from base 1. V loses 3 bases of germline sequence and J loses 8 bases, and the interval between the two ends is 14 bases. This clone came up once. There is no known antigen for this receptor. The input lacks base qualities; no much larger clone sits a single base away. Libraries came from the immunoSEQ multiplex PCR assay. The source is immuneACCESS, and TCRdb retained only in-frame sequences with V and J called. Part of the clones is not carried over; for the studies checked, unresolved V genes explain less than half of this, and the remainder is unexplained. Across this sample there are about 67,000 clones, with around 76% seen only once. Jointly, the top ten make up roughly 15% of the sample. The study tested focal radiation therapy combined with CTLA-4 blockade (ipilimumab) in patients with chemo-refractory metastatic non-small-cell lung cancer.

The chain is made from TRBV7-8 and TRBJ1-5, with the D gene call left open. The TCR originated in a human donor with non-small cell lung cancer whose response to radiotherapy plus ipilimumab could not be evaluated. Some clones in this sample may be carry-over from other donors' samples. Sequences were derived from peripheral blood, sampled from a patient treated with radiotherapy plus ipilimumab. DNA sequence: TGTGCCAGCAGCTTCACGGGGAGAATGGAGCCCCAGCATTTT. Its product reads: CASSFTGRMEPQHF.